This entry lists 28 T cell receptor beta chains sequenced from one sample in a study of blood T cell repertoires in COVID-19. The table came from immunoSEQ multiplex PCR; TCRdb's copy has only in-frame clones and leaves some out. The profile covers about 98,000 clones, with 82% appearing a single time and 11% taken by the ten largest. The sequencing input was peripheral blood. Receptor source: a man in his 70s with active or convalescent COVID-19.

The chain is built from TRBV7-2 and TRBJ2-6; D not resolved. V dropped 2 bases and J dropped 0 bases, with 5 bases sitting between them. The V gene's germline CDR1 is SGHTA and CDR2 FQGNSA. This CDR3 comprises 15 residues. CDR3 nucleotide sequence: TGTGCCAGCAGCTTACCTATCTCTGGGGCCAACGTCCTGACTTTC. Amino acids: CASSLPISGANVLTF.

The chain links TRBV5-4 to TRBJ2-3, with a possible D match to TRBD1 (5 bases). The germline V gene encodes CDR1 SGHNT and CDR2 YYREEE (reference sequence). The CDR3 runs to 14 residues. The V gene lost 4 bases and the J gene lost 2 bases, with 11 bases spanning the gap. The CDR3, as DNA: TGTGCCAGCAGCACCAGGGATTACACAGATACGCAGTATTTT. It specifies CASSTRDYTDTQYF.

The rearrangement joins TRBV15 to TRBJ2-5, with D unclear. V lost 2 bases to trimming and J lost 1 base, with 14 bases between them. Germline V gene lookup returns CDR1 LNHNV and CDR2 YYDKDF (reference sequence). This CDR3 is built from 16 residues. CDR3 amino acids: CATSRTSRAFQETQYF. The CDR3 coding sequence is TGTGCCACCAGCAGAACCTCTAGAGCGTTCCAAGAGACCCAGTACTTC.

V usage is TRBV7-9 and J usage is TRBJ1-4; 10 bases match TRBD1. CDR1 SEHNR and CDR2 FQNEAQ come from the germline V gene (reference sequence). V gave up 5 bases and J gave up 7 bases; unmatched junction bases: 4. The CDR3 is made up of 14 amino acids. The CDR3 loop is CASSQTGGREKLFF. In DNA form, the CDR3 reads TGTGCCAGCAGCCAGACAGGGGGCCGTGAAAAACTGTTTTTT.

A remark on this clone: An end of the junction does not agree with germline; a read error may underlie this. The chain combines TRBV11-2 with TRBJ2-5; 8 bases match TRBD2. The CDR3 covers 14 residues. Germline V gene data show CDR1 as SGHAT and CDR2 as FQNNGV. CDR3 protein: CASRPAGGQGTQYF. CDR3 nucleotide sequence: TGTGCCAGCAGGCCCGCGGGGGGCCAAGGGACCCAGTACTTC. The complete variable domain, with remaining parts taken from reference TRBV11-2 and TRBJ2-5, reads EAGVAQSPRYKIIEKRQSVAFWCNPISGHATLYWYQQILGQGPKLLIQFQNNGVVDDSQLPKDRFSAERLKGVDSTLKIQPAKLEDSAVYLCASRPAGGQGTQYFGPGTRLLVL.

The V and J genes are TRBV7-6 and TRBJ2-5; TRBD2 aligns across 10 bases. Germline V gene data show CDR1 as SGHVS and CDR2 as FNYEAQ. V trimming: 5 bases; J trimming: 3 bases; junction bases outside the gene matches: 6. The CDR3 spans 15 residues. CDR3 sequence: CASSHPSGGEETQYF. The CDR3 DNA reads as TGTGCCAGCAGCCACCCCAGCGGGGGGGAAGAGACCCAGTACTTC.

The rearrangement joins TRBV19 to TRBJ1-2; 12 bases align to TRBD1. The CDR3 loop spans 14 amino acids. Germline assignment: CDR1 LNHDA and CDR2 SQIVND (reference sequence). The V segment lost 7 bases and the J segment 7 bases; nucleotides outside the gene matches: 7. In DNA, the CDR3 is TGTGCCAGTACCCCGGGACAGGGGGCGCCTGGCTACACCTTC. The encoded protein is CASTPGQGAPGYTF.

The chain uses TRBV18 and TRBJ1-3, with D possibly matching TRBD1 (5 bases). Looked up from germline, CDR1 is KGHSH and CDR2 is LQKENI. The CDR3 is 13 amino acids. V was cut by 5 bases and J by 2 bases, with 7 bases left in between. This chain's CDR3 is CASSAGPGNTIYF. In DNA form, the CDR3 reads TGTGCCAGCTCAGCGGGACCTGGAAACACCATATATTTT.

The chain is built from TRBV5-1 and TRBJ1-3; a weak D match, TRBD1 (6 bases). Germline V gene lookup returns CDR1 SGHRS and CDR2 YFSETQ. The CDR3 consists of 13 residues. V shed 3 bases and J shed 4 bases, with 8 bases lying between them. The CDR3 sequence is CASSSGTGNTIYF. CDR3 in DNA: TGCGCCAGCAGCTCAGGGACAGGAAACACCATATATTTT.

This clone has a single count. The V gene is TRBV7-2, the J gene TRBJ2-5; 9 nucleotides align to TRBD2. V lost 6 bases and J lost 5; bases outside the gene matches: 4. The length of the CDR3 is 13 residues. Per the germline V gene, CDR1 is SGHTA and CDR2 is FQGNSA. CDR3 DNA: TGTGCCAGCAGGGAGGCGGGGGGGGAGACCCAGTACTTC. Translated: CASREAGGETQYF.

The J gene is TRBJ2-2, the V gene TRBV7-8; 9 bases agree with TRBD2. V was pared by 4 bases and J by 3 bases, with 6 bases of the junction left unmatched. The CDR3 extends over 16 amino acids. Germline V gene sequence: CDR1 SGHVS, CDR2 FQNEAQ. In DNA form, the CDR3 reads TGTGCCAGCAGCTCACGCGGGGGGGGGCACACCGGGGAGCTGTTTTTT. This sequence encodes CASSSRGGGHTGELFF.

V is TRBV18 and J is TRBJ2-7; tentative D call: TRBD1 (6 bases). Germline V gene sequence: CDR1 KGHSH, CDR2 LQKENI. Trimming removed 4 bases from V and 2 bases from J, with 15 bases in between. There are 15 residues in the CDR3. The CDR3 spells CASSLQGASTYEQYF. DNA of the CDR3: TGTGCCAGCTCACTACAGGGAGCCTCCACCTACGAGCAGTACTTC.

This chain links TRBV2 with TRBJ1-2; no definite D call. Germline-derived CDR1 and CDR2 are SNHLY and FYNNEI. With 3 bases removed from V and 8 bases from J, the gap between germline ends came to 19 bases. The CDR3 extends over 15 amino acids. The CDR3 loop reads CASSERPRGSLGYTF. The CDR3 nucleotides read TGTGCCAGCAGTGAGCGGCCTCGTGGCAGCTTGGGCTACACCTTC.

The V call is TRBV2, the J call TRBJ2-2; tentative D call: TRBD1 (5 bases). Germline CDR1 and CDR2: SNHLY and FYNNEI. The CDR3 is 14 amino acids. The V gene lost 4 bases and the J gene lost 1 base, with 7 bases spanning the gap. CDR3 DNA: TGTGCCAGCAGTGCAGGACAGAACACCGGGGAGCTGTTTTTT. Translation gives CASSAGQNTGELFF.

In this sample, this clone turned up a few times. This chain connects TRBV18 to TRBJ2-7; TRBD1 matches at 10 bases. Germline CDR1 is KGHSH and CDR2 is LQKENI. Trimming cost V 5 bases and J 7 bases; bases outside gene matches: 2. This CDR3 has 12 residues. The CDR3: CASSGQGGEQYF. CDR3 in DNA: TGTGCCAGCTCAGGACAGGGGGGAGAGCAGTACTTC.

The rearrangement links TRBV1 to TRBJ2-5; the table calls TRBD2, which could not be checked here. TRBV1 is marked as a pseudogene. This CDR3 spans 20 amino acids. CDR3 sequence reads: CTSSLRPGLAGGPSGETQYF. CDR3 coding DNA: TGCACCAGCAGCCTCAGGCCGGGACTAGCGGGGGGTCCTTCGGGAGAGACCCAGTACTTC.

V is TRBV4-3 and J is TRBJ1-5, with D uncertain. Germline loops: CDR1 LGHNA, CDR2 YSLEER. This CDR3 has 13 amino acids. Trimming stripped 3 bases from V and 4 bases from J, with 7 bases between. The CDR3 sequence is CASSQSGNQPQHF. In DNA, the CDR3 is TGCGCCAGCAGCCAGAGCGGGAATCAGCCCCAGCATTTT.

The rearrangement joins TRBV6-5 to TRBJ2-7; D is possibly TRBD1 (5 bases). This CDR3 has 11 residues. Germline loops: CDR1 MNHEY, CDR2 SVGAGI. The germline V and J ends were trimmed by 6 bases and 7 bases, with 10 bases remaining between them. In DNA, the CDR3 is TGTGCCAGCAGGACAGTTTCTGAGCAGTACTTC. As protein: CASRTVSEQYF.

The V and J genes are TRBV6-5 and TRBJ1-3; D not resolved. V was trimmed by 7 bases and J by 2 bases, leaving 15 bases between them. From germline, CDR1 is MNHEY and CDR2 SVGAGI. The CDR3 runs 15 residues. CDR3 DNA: TGTGCCAGCACCGGAGGTGGCGTAACTGGAAACACCATATATTTT. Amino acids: CASTGGGVTGNTIYF.

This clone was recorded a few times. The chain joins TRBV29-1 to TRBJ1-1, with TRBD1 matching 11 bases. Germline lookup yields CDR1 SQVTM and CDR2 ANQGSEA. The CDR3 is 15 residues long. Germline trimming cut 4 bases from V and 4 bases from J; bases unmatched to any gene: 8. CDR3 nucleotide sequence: TGCAGCGTTGGGACAGGGGGCGGAGTGGTCACTGAAGCTTTCTTT. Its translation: CSVGTGGGVVTEAFF.

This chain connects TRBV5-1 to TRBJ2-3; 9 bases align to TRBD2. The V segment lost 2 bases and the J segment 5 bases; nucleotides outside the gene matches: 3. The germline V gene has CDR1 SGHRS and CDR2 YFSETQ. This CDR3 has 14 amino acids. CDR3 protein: CASSFIAGEDTQYF. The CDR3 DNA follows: TGCGCCAGCAGCTTTATAGCGGGGGAAGATACGCAGTATTTT.

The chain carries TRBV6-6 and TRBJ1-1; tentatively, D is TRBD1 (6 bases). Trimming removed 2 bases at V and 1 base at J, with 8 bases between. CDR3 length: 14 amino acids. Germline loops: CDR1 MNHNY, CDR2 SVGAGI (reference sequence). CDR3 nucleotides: TGTGCCAGCAGTTACCCGACAGGGAACACTGAAGCTTTCTTT. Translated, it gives CASSYPTGNTEAFF.

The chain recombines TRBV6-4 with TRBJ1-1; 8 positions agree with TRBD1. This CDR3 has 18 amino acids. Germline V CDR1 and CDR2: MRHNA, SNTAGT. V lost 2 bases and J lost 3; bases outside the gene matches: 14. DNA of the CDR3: TGTGCCAGCAGTGACCCAAACGGACAGGGAGCCTCGTACACTGAAGCTTTCTTT. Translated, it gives CASSDPNGQGASYTEAFF.

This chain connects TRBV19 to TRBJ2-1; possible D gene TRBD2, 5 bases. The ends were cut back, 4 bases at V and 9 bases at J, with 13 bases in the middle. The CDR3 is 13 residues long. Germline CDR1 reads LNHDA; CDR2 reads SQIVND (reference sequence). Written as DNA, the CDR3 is TGTGCCAGTAGTACGGGCCGAGAGGGTGAGCAGTTCTTC. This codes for CASSTGREGEQFF.

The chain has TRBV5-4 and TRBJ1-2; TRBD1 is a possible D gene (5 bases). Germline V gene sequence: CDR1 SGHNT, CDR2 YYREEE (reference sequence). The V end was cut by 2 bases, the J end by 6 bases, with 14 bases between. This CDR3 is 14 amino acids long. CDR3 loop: CASSFVLQADGYTF. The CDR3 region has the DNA TGTGCCAGCAGCTTCGTTCTACAGGCCGATGGCTACACCTTC.

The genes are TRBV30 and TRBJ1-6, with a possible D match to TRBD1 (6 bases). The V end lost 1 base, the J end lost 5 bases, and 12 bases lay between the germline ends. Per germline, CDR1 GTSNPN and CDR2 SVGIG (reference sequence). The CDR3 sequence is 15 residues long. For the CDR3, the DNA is TGTGCCTGGAGTGATGGGACATCCCATAATTCACCCCTCCACTTT. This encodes CAWSDGTSHNSPLHF.

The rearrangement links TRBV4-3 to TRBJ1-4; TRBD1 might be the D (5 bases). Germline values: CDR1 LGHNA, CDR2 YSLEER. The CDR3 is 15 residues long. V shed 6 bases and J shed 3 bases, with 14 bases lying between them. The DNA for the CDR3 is TGCGCCAGCAGTGCCCGAGGGGAGGCTAATGAAAAACTGTTTTTT. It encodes CASSARGEANEKLFF.

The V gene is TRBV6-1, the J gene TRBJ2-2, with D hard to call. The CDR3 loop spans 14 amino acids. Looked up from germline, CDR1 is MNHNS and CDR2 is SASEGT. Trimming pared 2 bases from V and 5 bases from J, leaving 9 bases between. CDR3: CASSEQLQTGELFF. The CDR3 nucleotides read TGTGCCAGCAGTGAACAACTCCAAACCGGGGAGCTGTTTTTT.